The 13 T cell receptor beta chains below come from one sample, sequenced in a study of OX40 agonist ivuxolimab in advanced cancers. Here immunoSEQ multiplex PCR was the method, and the copy in TCRdb shows in-frame clones only, minus some. The sample lists 50,000 to 75,000 clones, around 83% occurring once. The sample here was CD4+ or CD8+ T cells sorted from blood, taken in a trial of the OX40 agonist ivuxolimab. These receptors were collected from an adult with an advanced solid tumor such as melanoma, head and neck, liver or kidney cancer.

The chain combines TRBV6-5 with TRBJ1-3; D is unclear. V gave up 5 bases and J gave up 2 bases, with 13 bases separating them. Per the germline V gene, CDR1 is MNHEY and CDR2 is SVGAGI. The CDR3 extends over 15 amino acids. Here the CDR3 reads CASSLDGIPGNTIYF. CDR3 nucleotides: TGTGCCAGCAGTCTGGACGGGATCCCTGGAAACACCATATATTTT.

J is TRBJ2-1 and V is TRBV6-4; TRBD2 matches at 9 bases. The CDR3 is 18 residues long. CDR1 MRHNA and CDR2 SNTAGT come from the germline V gene. V trimming: 2 bases; J trimming: 8 bases; junction bases outside the gene matches: 16. As DNA, the CDR3 is TGTGCCAGCAGTGACCTGCCCTCGGGACTAGCAGATACACATGAGCAGTTCTTC. Protein sequence: CASSDLPSGLADTHEQFF.

The chain couples TRBV28 to TRBJ2-7, with D tentatively TRBD1 (7 bases). CDR3 length: 14 amino acids. Per germline, CDR1 MDHEN and CDR2 SYDVKM. Trimming left V 3 bases short and J 7 bases short, with 16 bases between. The CDR3 sequence is CASSLIGGAGEQYF. In nucleotides, the CDR3 is TGTGCCAGCAGTTTGATAGGGGGCGCGGGGGAGCAGTACTTC.

V usage is TRBV11-1 and J usage is TRBJ2-3, with a tentative D call TRBD1 (5 bases). The CDR3 sequence is 15 residues long. Germline assignment: CDR1 SGHAT and CDR2 FQDESV (reference sequence). Trimming stripped 5 bases from V and 6 bases from J, with 18 bases between. CDR3 loop: CASSQGMQGPDTQYF. In DNA form, the CDR3 reads TGTGCCAGCAGCCAAGGGATGCAGGGTCCCGATACGCAGTATTTT. Full variable domain (rest looked up from reference TRBV11-1 and TRBJ2-3): EAEVAQSPRYKITEKSQAVAFWCDPISGHATLYWYRQILGQGPELLVQFQDESVVDDSQLPKDRFSAERLKGVDSTLKIQPAELGDSAMYLCASSQGMQGPDTQYFGPGTRLTVL.

This chain connects TRBV6-5 to TRBJ2-7, with 11 bases aligning to TRBD1. The germline V gene has CDR1 MNHEY and CDR2 SVGAGI. The CDR3 has 15 residues. V lost 1 base to trimming and J lost 5 bases; unmatched junction nucleotides: 4. The CDR3 here is CASSYWGQGVDEQYF. DNA of the CDR3: TGTGCCAGCAGTTACTGGGGACAGGGGGTTGACGAGCAGTACTTC.

The sample holds a few counts of this clone. V is TRBV30 and J is TRBJ1-2; D gene unclear. With 3 bases removed from V and 0 bases from J, the gap between germline ends came to 2 bases. The CDR3 covers 11 residues. Germline lookup yields CDR1 GTSNPN and CDR2 SVGIG (reference sequence). The CDR3 DNA follows: TGTGCCTGGAGCGCTAACTATGGCTACACCTTC. Encoded protein: CAWSANYGYTF. Variable domain in full (rest from reference TRBV30 and TRBJ1-2): SQTIHQWPATLVQPVGSPLSLECTVEGTSNPNLYWYRQAAGRGLQLLFYSVGIGQISSEVPQNLSASRPQDRQFILSSKKLLLSDSGFYLCAWSANYGYTFGSGTRLTVV.

This clone was counted once. The CDR3 DNA is TGTGCCAGCAGCCGGGATTTGGTCAATGAGCAGTTCTTC. Protein: CASSRDLVNEQFF. The genes are TRBV7-2 and TRBJ2-1, with D possibly matching TRBD2 (5 bases). V lost 5 bases, J lost 6 bases, and 11 bases lay in between. The CDR3 consists of 13 residues. Germline V gene lookup returns CDR1 SGHTA and CDR2 FQGNSA.

Details on this clone: A read error may account for a junction end that differs from germline. The chain joins TRBV7-9 to TRBJ2-5; D perhaps matches TRBD2 (5 bases). CDR1 and CDR2 (germline): SEHNR, FQNEAQ (reference sequence). This CDR3 region has 12 residues. For the CDR3, the DNA is TGTGCTAGCAACCCTACTAGGGAGACCCAGTACTTC. Encoded protein: CASNPTRETQYF.

CDR3 region: CASSPRSSGDETQYF. The DNA for the CDR3 is TGTGCCAGCTCACCACGGTCTAGCGGGGATGAGACCCAGTACTTC. The chain uses TRBV18 and TRBJ2-5, with 9 positions matching TRBD2. The CDR3 loop spans 15 amino acids. CDR1 is KGHSH, CDR2 LQKENI, per germline. The junction had 5 bases not matched to a gene; V was cut back by 1 base and J by 5 bases.

V gene TRBV11-2 combines with J gene TRBJ2-7; D gene ambiguous. Germline V gene sequence: CDR1 SGHAT, CDR2 FQNNGV. The CDR3 loop spans 12 amino acids. Trimming stripped 0 bases from V and 3 bases from J, with 3 bases between. The CDR3 here is CASSLDRYEQYF. Written as DNA, the CDR3 is TGTGCCAGCAGCTTAGATCGCTACGAGCAGTACTTC.

This rearrangement joins TRBV9 to TRBJ1-5; weak D call: TRBD1 (5 bases). V lost 4 bases to trimming and J lost 7 bases, with 15 bases between them. Looked up from germline, CDR1 is SGDLS and CDR2 is YYNGEE. This CDR3 comprises 14 residues. The CDR3 sequence: CASSRGVGDQPQHF. The CDR3 DNA reads TGTGCCAGCAGCCGGGGCGTGGGGGACCAGCCCCAGCATTTT.

The gene calls are TRBV5-4 and TRBJ2-2; 7 bases align to TRBD2. The CDR3 runs to 15 residues. CDR1 is SGHNT and CDR2 is YYREEE in the germline V gene (reference sequence). Trimming cost V 4 bases and J 6 bases; bases outside gene matches: 9. CDR3 protein: CASSGGRGMAGELFF. Here the CDR3 DNA reads TGTGCCAGCAGCGGGGGGAGGGGTATGGCCGGGGAGCTGTTTTTT. Combining the CDR3 with reference TRBV5-4 and TRBJ2-2 gives the whole variable domain ETGVTQSPTHLIKTRGQQVTLRCSSQSGHNTVSWYQQALGQGPQFIFQYYREEENGRGNFPPRFSGLQFPNYSSELNVNALELDDSALYLCASSGGRGMAGELFFGEGSRLTVL.

The chain links TRBV7-9 to TRBJ1-1, with 8 bases fitting TRBD1. Germline V CDR1 and CDR2: SEHNR, FQNEAQ (reference sequence). The junction had 4 bases not matched to a gene; V was cut back by 0 bases and J by 4 bases. This CDR3 is built from 15 residues. CDR3 region: CASSLAITGGTEAFF. The CDR3 DNA reads as TGTGCCAGCAGCTTAGCGATAACAGGGGGCACTGAAGCTTTCTTT. Variable domain in full (rest from reference TRBV7-9 and TRBJ1-1): DTGVSQNPRHKITKRGQNVTFRCDPISEHNRLYWYRQTLGQGPEFLTYFQNEAQLEKSRLLSDRFSAERPKGSFSTLEIQRTEQGDSAMYLCASSLAITGGTEAFFGQGTRLTVV.